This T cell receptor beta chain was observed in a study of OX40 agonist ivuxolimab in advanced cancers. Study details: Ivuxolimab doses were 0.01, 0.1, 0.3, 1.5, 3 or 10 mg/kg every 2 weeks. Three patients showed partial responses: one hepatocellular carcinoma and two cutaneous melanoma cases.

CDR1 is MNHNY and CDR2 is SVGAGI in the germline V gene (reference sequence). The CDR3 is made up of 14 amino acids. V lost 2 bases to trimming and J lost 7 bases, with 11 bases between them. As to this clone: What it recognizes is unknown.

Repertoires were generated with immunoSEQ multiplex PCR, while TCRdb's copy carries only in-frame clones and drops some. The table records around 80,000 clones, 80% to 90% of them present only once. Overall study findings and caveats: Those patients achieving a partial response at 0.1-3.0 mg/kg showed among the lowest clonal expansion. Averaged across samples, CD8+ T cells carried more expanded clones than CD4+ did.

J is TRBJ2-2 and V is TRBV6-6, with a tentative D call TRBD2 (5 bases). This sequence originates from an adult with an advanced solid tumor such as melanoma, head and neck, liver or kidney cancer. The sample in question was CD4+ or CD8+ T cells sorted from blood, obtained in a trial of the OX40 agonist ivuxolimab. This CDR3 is CASSYPLEDGELFF. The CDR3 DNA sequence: TGTGCCAGCAGTTACCCACTAGAGGACGGGGAGCTGTTTTTT.